This paragraph reports one T cell receptor beta chain. There are a few counts of this clonotype. Its binding antigen is unknown. Per-nucleotide qualities are absent, and no much larger clonotype sits a single base away. This entry comes from a study of human T cells and chemical hapten exposure (dated by TCRdb to 2020 to 2022). With regard to the full study: The libraries were sequenced as a pool, and the TCR yield per sample differed mostly because of small variations in library volumes within the pool. In alopecia patients, the study followed how the peripheral blood TCR repertoire changed in vivo over primary and secondary sensitization to diphenylcyclopropenone (DPC), a hapten. For every blood RNA sample, sequencing covered both the TCR alpha and TCR beta chains. Study-wide conclusions, independent of this receptor: The number of TCRs above 1 in 1000 frequency did not change with DPC sensitization; there was no evidence of global repertoire structure alterations. Repeated subsampling changed both the strength of the expansion versus patch-test correlation and the threshold at which the correlation became significant.

Libraries were constructed by RACE. The instrument given in TCRdb is NextSeq 500. During library preparation, unique molecular identifiers were attached to individual cDNA molecules so that TCRs could be counted quantitatively and reproducibly. On the study's bioinformatics: Samples had a median of 95,638 TCRs, with a range from roughly 23,224 to 750,000. V, J and CDR3 annotation of the TCR reads was carried out using the Decombinator software suite. For PS versus PT1 abundance plots, all samples were subsampled to the same number of TCRs (28,000). TCRs were defined as expanded if absent before sensitization and observed at least eight times at the 2-week time point. TCRdb reprocessing: public reads trimmed at Q25 with fastp, clones called with MiXCR, in-frame beta chains kept. Rows matching on CDR3 protein sequence are summarized as one entry with the most common DNA and genes. TCRdb's processing, not the authors', yielded these V and J calls. The sample yields more than 75,000 distinct CDR3 sequences; over 8.5% were counted once. Of the sample, about 1.4% is held by the ten largest clones.

The label giving this sample's time point can be read as: healthy volunteer bleed at 6 weeks. Unfractionated whole blood was collected in Tempus Blood RNA tubes, and total RNA was extracted from that blood. As TCR sequencing controls, roughly five healthy volunteers were used, with blood taken at day 0, 2 weeks and 6 weeks. Compared with germline, V lacks 0 bases and J lacks 14 bases; bases without a gene match: 3. CDR1 and CDR2 (MNHEY, SVGAGI) derive from the germline V gene. From its cysteine to its phenylalanine, the CDR3 spans 12 amino acids. Just the 36-base CDR3 DNA is kept, in frame starting at base 1.

This receptor was taken from a male donor in good health. Some clones in this sample may be carry-over from other donors' samples. Material for sequencing was whole blood. This receptor chain uses TRBV6-5 and TRBJ2-1; 8 bases in the middle match TRBD2. The DNA reads TGTGCCAGCAGTTACTCCGGGACTAGTGAGTTCTTC. It codes for CASSYSGTSEFF.